Listed here are 14 T cell receptor beta chains from one sample, sequenced in a study of blood T cell repertoires in COVID-19. Measured with immunoSEQ multiplex PCR; TCRdb has only the in-frame clones, and not every one. The data contain 55,000 to 65,000 clones, 84% of them singletons. The sequencing input was peripheral blood. These TCRs come from a woman aged 60-75 years with acute or convalescent COVID-19.

This chain joins TRBV9 and TRBJ1-2; weak D call: TRBD1 (6 bases). From germline, CDR1 is SGDLS and CDR2 YYNGEE. The length of the CDR3 is 15 residues. V gave up 5 bases and J gave up 4 bases, with 18 bases separating them. The CDR3 sequence is CASRGAGDKGYGYTF. In nucleotides, the CDR3 is TGTGCCAGCAGAGGGGCAGGGGACAAGGGCTATGGCTACACCTTC.

This chain joins TRBV19 and TRBJ2-2; TRBD2 is a possible D gene (6 bases). The V gene lost 10 bases and the J gene lost 5 bases, with 17 bases spanning the gap. This CDR3 is 14 amino acids long. CDR1 and CDR2 from the germline V gene are LNHDA and SQIVND (reference sequence). The CDR3 loop is CATEGLARTGELFF. Written as DNA, the CDR3 is TGTGCCACCGAGGGGCTAGCGAGAACCGGGGAGCTGTTTTTT. The variable domain in full, completed from reference TRBV19 and TRBJ2-2, reads DGGITQSPKYLFRKEGQNVTLSCEQNLNHDAMYWYRQDPGQGLRLIYYSQIVNDFQKGDIAEGYSVSREKKESFPLTVTSAQKNPTAFYLCATEGLARTGELFFGEGSRLTVL.

This chain links TRBV9 with TRBJ1-3; possibly TRBD1 for D (5 bases). V was pared by 0 bases and J by 0 bases, with 10 bases between. The CDR3 covers 16 residues. Germline lookup yields CDR1 SGDLS and CDR2 YYNGEE. CDR3: CASSVVGGNSGNTIYF. CDR3 in DNA: TGTGCCAGCAGCGTAGTCGGGGGGAACTCTGGAAACACCATATATTTT.

The CDR3 DNA sequence: TGTGCCAGCACCCTCGGACAGGGGGGCATCTATGGCTACACCTTC. Encoded protein: CASTLGQGGIYGYTF. This sequence joins TRBV6-5 and TRBJ1-2; TRBD1 matches 10 bases. V lost 7 bases and J lost 4; bases outside the gene matches: 9. Per germline, CDR1 MNHEY and CDR2 SVGAGI. The CDR3 consists of 15 residues.

This chain links TRBV2 with TRBJ1-6, with D possibly being TRBD1 (5 bases). This CDR3 has 14 amino acids. With 5 bases removed from V and 6 bases from J, the gap between germline ends came to 11 bases. Per germline, CDR1 SNHLY and CDR2 FYNNEI. The CDR3 loop is CASSWGGFNSPLHF. The CDR3, as DNA: TGTGCCAGCAGTTGGGGGGGGTTTAATTCACCCCTCCACTTT.

The CDR3 nucleotides read TGCGCCAGCAGCCAAGGTCAGGGCACTGAAGCTTTCTTT. Translating gives CASSQGQGTEAFF. The chain uses TRBV4-1 and TRBJ1-1; D may be TRBD1 (5 bases). The CDR3 has 13 residues. V was shortened by 1 base and J by 4 bases, with 7 bases between the two germline ends. The germline gives CDR1 MGHRA, CDR2 YSYEKL.

The chain employs TRBV4-1 and TRBJ2-2, with D tentatively TRBD2 (6 bases). There are 18 residues in the CDR3. Looked up from germline, CDR1 is MGHRA and CDR2 is YSYEKL. V lost 0 bases to trimming and J lost 3 bases, with 17 bases between them. CDR3 in DNA: TGCGCCAGCAGCCAAGATTACGGGACTGCTCTTTACACCGGGGAGCTGTTTTTT. This codes for CASSQDYGTALYTGELFF.

This chain joins TRBV10-3 and TRBJ1-1; D possibly corresponds to TRBD1 (5 bases). V was pared by 0 bases and J by 7 bases, with 6 bases between. CDR3 length: 12 residues. The germline V gene has CDR1 ENHRY and CDR2 SYGVKD. CDR3 loop: CAISESGGEAFF. The CDR3 DNA is TGTGCCATCAGTGAGTCCGGGGGTGAAGCTTTCTTT.

The V gene is TRBV18, the J gene TRBJ1-1; 11 nucleotides line up with TRBD1. This CDR3 region has 15 residues. The germline CDR1 and CDR2 sequences are KGHSH and LQKENI. V was clipped by 2 bases and J by 6 bases; unmatched bases: 5. The CDR3 DNA is TGTGCCAGCTCACCATGGACAGGGGGCAAGGCTGAAGCTTTCTTT. Translation: CASSPWTGGKAEAFF.

This clone was picked up a small number of times. The same CDR3 also results from other DNA sequences found in this sample. V is TRBV5-1 and J is TRBJ1-1; 9 bases align to TRBD1. The CDR3 extends over 15 amino acids. Germline V gene lookup returns CDR1 SGHRS and CDR2 YFSETQ. The ends lost 3 bases at V and 1 base at J; junction bases unmatched: 4. The CDR3 sequence is CASSSGQGPNTEAFF. The DNA for the CDR3 is TGCGCCAGCAGCTCGGGACAGGGACCGAACACTGAAGCTTTCTTT. The full variable domain, in which reference TRBV5-1 and TRBJ1-1 provide the parts outside the CDR3, is KAGVTQTPRYLIKTRGQQVTLSCSPISGHRSVSWYQQTPGQGLQFLFEYFSETQRNKGNFPGRFSGRQFSNSRSEMNVSTLELGDSALYLCASSSGQGPNTEAFFGQGTRLTVV.

The rearrangement joins TRBV30 to TRBJ1-2, with 7 bases that match TRBD1. The germline V gene encodes CDR1 GTSNPN and CDR2 SVGIG (reference sequence). The ends lost 3 bases at V and 6 bases at J; junction bases unmatched: 13. This CDR3 contains 15 residues. CDR3 in amino acids: CAWRRGFGTEDGYTF. The CDR3 bases are TGTGCCTGGAGAAGGGGGTTCGGGACAGAGGATGGCTACACCTTC.

This clone was counted only a few times. The V and J genes are TRBV29-1 and TRBJ2-7, with 7 bases aligning to TRBD1. There are 13 residues in the CDR3. Per germline, CDR1 SQVTM and CDR2 ANQGSEA. J was trimmed by 5 bases and V by 0 bases; bases with no gene match: 4. Here the CDR3 DNA reads TGCAGCGTTGAAGAAGGGGGCTTCCACGAGCAGTACTTC. This gives the protein CSVEEGGFHEQYF.

Notes on this clone: The junction departs from the called germline gene at one end, perhaps through a read error. V is TRBV10-3 and J is TRBJ1-1, with TRBD1 matching over 8 bases. From germline, CDR1 is ENHRY and CDR2 SYGVKD. The CDR3 loop spans 15 amino acids. CDR3 nucleotide sequence: TGTGCCATCATTATATGGACAGGGAGGAACCCTGAAGCTTTCTTT. This sequence encodes CAIIIWTGRNPEAFF.

V and J are TRBV25-1 and TRBJ2-7; TRBD2 is a possible D gene (6 bases). CDR3 length equals 14 residues. Trimming cost V 3 bases and J 3 bases, with 12 bases left between them. CDR1 and CDR2 from the germline V gene are MGHDK and SYGVNS. As DNA, the CDR3 is TGTGCCAGCAGTGAGGAGGGATTTCGCTACGAGCAGTACTTC. Protein sequence: CASSEEGFRYEQYF.